The sequence of this TCR beta chain was determined in a study of cytomegalovirus exposure and HLA in healthy donors. Study results and caveats: Follow-up analysis later connected one missense variant in DCLRE1C with trimming of TCR beta V- and J-genes. Later on, an analysis found that several of the most significant clusters appeared to be linked to common viral pathogens, which included parvovirus B19.

Germline V gene sequence: CDR1 SGHAT, CDR2 FQNNGV. Trimming shortened V by 7 bases and J by 0 bases, and 9 bases separated the two germline ends. The CDR3 spans 14 residues. With respect to this clone: Its matching antigen is unknown.

The primer mix had 60 Vbeta and 13 Jbeta primers. Clones were read by immunoSEQ multiplex PCR, and TCRdb kept only the in-frame ones, dropping some. The table has around 130,000 clones, about 74% seen once. The specimen was PBMCs. The chain employs TRBV11-2 and TRBJ2-2, with a possible D match to TRBD2 (6 bases). This clonotype was sampled from a woman between 55 and 75 years old in good health and CMV-seronegative. CDR3: CASKEGSNTGELFF. For the CDR3, the DNA is TGTGCCAGCAAGGAGGGATCGAACACCGGGGAGCTGTTTTTT.